The 19 T cell receptor beta chains below were found in one sample sequenced in a study of blood T cell repertoires in COVID-19. Assay: immunoSEQ multiplex PCR; the TCRdb copy retains only in-frame clones and omits some. This table has under 250,000 clones, about 78% appearing once. The sample taken for sequencing was peripheral blood. These receptors were collected from a woman between 65 and 79 years old with acute or convalescent COVID-19.

The rearrangement joins TRBV19 to TRBJ1-2; no reliable D call. The germline V and J ends were trimmed by 0 bases and 4 bases, with 6 bases remaining between them. Germline V lookup: CDR1 LNHDA, CDR2 SQIVND (reference sequence). This CDR3 is built from 13 residues. CDR3 in DNA: TGTGCCAGTAGTATAGACTCAGTCTATGGCTACACCTTC. Its translation is CASSIDSVYGYTF.

The rearrangement uses TRBV28 and TRBJ2-1; 8 nucleotides line up with TRBD2. The CDR3 is 17 amino acids. Germline CDR1 reads MDHEN; CDR2 reads SYDVKM. V lost 6 bases and J lost 4; bases outside the gene matches: 14. The CDR3 bases are TGTGCCAGCAGGACTCGCAGAGCGGGAGTCCTATACAATGAGCAGTTCTTC. It codes for CASRTRRAGVLYNEQFF.

The gene calls are TRBV19 and TRBJ2-2; D is ambiguous. Trimming took 1 base from V and 1 from J, leaving 4 bases between them. CDR1 and CDR2 (germline): LNHDA, SQIVND (reference sequence). CDR3 length: 14 amino acids. CDR3 DNA: TGTGCCAGTAGTATAGGGCAGAACACCGGGGAGCTGTTTTTT. Translating it yields CASSIGQNTGELFF.

V gene TRBV28 combines with J gene TRBJ1-6, with 8 bases that match TRBD1. This CDR3 has 17 amino acids. Germline trimming cut 5 bases from V and 4 bases from J; bases unmatched to any gene: 10. Germline V gene sequence: CDR1 MDHEN, CDR2 SYDVKM. The chain's CDR3 is CASSPPRDRLYNSPLHF. In DNA, the CDR3 is TGTGCCAGCAGTCCCCCTCGGGACAGGCTGTATAATTCACCCCTCCACTTT.

The chain has TRBV7-2 and TRBJ1-1, with 7 nucleotides matching TRBD1. Germline assignment: CDR1 SGHTA and CDR2 FQGNSA. This CDR3 region has 13 residues. After removal of 5 bases from V and 1 base from J, the junction contained 1 base not matched to a gene. Written as DNA, the CDR3 is TGTGCCAGCAGCAACAGGGGGAACACTGAAGCTTTCTTT. Translated, it gives CASSNRGNTEAFF. Combining the CDR3 with reference TRBV7-2 and TRBJ1-1 gives the whole variable domain GAGVSQSPSNKVTEKGKDVELRCDPISGHTALYWYRQSLGQGLEFLIYFQGNSAPDKSGLPSDRFSAERTGGSVSTLTIQRTQQEDSAVYLCASSNRGNTEAFFGQGTRLTVV.

V is TRBV5-1 and J is TRBJ2-2, with a possible D match to TRBD1 (6 bases). CDR1 and CDR2 from the germline V gene are SGHRS and YFSETQ. This CDR3 spans 13 amino acids. V was shortened by 5 bases and J by 1 base, with 6 bases between the two germline ends. CDR3: CASRTGNTGELFF. CDR3 nucleotide sequence: TGCGCCAGCAGGACAGGGAACACCGGGGAGCTGTTTTTT.

The chain links TRBV19 to TRBJ2-3, with 8 positions matching TRBD2. The CDR3 is made up of 15 amino acids. Germline values: CDR1 LNHDA, CDR2 SQIVND (reference sequence). V shed 5 bases, J shed 3 bases, and the junction held 7 bases outside the gene matches. This CDR3 is CASSSAGVSTDTQYF. CDR3 nucleotides: TGTGCCAGTAGTTCAGCGGGAGTGTCGACAGATACGCAGTATTTT.

The chain carries TRBV7-3 and TRBJ2-3; TRBD1 matches at 8 bases. V lost 5 bases, J lost 1 base, and 2 bases stayed unmatched. The CDR3 has 14 amino acids. Germline V lookup: CDR1 SGHTA, CDR2 FQGTGA. DNA for the CDR3: TGTGCCAGCAGCCAGGGACAGGGCACAGATACGCAGTATTTT. As protein: CASSQGQGTDTQYF.

This clone was seen ten or more times. The J gene is TRBJ1-2, the V gene TRBV6-6; 12 nucleotides align to TRBD1. The junction had 7 bases not matched to a gene; V was cut back by 6 bases and J by 2 bases. The CDR3 covers 16 residues. Germline assignment: CDR1 MNHNY and CDR2 SVGAGI (reference sequence). The CDR3: CASSPSGTGGNYGYTF. As DNA, the CDR3 is TGTGCCAGCAGCCCCTCGGGGACAGGGGGCAACTATGGCTACACCTTC.

This clone was recorded many times. The J gene is TRBJ1-1, the V gene TRBV5-5, with D hard to call. Germline V gives CDR1 SGHKS, CDR2 YYEKEE (reference sequence). V lost 5 bases, J lost 2 bases, and 16 bases lay in between. This CDR3 has 15 amino acids. CDR3 in amino acids: CASSRGPTLNTEAFF. In DNA, the CDR3 is TGTGCCAGCAGTCGCGGGCCGACCCTTAACACTGAAGCTTTCTTT.

CDR3 coding DNA: TGCAGCGGGACTAGCGGGAGCTCCTACGAGCAGTACTTC. This gives the protein CSGTSGSSYEQYF. The chain employs TRBV29-1 and TRBJ2-7; 13 positions match TRBD2. V lost 7 bases and J lost 0; bases outside the gene matches: 0. Germline CDR1 is SQVTM and CDR2 is ANQGSEA. This CDR3 has 13 residues.

The chain couples TRBV28 to TRBJ2-7; D uncertain. V lost 3 bases to trimming and J lost 0 bases, with 6 bases between them. Germline assignment: CDR1 MDHEN and CDR2 SYDVKM. CDR3 length equals 13 residues. Here the CDR3 DNA reads TGTGCCAGCAGTTTGCTGAGCTCCTACGAGCAGTACTTC. Translated: CASSLLSSYEQYF.

The chain is built from TRBV7-2 and TRBJ2-5; D gene unclear. This CDR3 is built from 13 residues. Germline CDR1 SGHTA, CDR2 FQGNSA. V was pared by 2 bases and J by 5 bases, with 9 bases between. The CDR3: CASSLPSVETQYF. CDR3 in DNA: TGTGCCAGCAGCTTACCGTCAGTCGAGACCCAGTACTTC.

The V gene is TRBV28, the J gene TRBJ2-7, with a weak D call TRBD1 (6 bases). The CDR3 has 15 amino acids. Germline CDR1 is MDHEN and CDR2 is SYDVKM. The germline V and J ends were trimmed by 6 bases and 2 bases, with 17 bases remaining between them. CDR3 sequence: CASSRPGTLTYEQYF. CDR3 coding DNA: TGTGCCAGCAGCCGCCCCGGGACATTGACCTACGAGCAGTACTTC.

The chain joins TRBV27 to TRBJ2-6, with 7 bases matching TRBD2. The V gene end was trimmed by 7 bases and the J gene end by 2 bases; junction bases not matched to a gene: 8. CDR3 length: 16 residues. Germline V gene lookup returns CDR1 MNHEY and CDR2 SMNVEV (reference sequence). CDR3 nucleotide sequence: TGTGCCAGCAACTCGAGGGGAGGGACTGGGGCCAACGTCCTGACTTTC. Translating gives CASNSRGGTGANVLTF.

This clone was detected only a few times. The chain has TRBV11-2 and TRBJ2-7; D is unclear. Deletions cut 5 bases from V and 3 bases from J, with 5 bases between. The CDR3 totals 11 residues. Germline values: CDR1 SGHAT, CDR2 FQNNGV. The CDR3 region is CASSTNYEQYF. Written as DNA, the CDR3 is TGTGCCAGCAGCACTAACTACGAGCAGTACTTC.

This chain joins TRBV6-6 and TRBJ2-3; the match to TRBD2 covers 7 bases. Germline V gives CDR1 MNHNY, CDR2 SVGAGI (reference sequence). The J segment lost 1 base and the V segment lost 8 bases, leaving 3 bases of the junction unmatched. This CDR3 region has 13 residues. The DNA for the CDR3 is TGTGCCAGCGAGCGGGATGGCACAGATACGCAGTATTTT. This sequence encodes CASERDGTDTQYF.

J is TRBJ2-5 and V is TRBV28, with D possibly matching TRBD1 (5 bases). With 1 base removed from V and 5 bases from J, the gap between germline ends came to 5 bases. The CDR3 is 12 amino acids. Germline CDR1 reads MDHEN; CDR2 reads SYDVKM. CDR3: CASSLSGETQYF. The CDR3 nucleotides are TGTGCCAGCAGTTTATCAGGGGAGACCCAGTACTTC.

This clone was counted only a few times. This chain connects TRBV7-6 to TRBJ2-7, with 8 bases fitting TRBD1. J lost 6 bases, V lost 5 bases, and 3 bases had no gene match. CDR1 and CDR2 (germline): SGHVS, FNYEAQ. There are 12 residues in the CDR3. CDR3 protein: CASSRTGTEQYF. The CDR3 DNA sequence: TGTGCCAGCAGCCGGACAGGGACCGAGCAGTACTTC.